Listed here is a single T cell receptor beta chain. In the original processing: Amplified reference gene primers provided the basis for estimating nucleated cell counts. Sequenced by immunoSEQ multiplex PCR; TCRdb stores in-frame clones only, minus some. Clone size and V and J calls were adopted from that table, with D and trimming inferred from the DNA. Of roughly 42,000 clones listed, roughly 81% are singletons. The data belong to a study of blood T cell repertoires in COVID-19. About the study: The United States, Italy and Spain supplied acute and convalescent COVID-19 samples.

Source material: peripheral blood. The receptor was derived from a woman in her 70s in a cohort sampled during active COVID-19.

DNA for the CDR3: TGTGCCAGCAGCCCCCCCGGGAAATCCCTGAACACTGAAGCTTTCTTT. Translated, it gives CASSPPGKSLNTEAFF. The chain employs TRBV6-6 and TRBJ1-1; no clear D. CDR3 length: 16 residues. V was clipped by 6 bases and J by 0 bases, with 17 bases between them. Germline V lookup: CDR1 MNHNY, CDR2 SVGAGI (reference sequence).